One sample yielded the 31 T cell receptor beta chains listed below, sequenced in a study of T cells in pancreatic ductal adenocarcinoma. Selected pancreatic ductal adenocarcinoma patients had undergone surgery without neoadjuvant therapy. The table came from immunoSEQ multiplex PCR; TCRdb's copy has only in-frame clones and leaves some out. The sample includes more than 85,000 clones, roughly 96% of them seen just once. Sequencing was done on a sample of PBMCs. The receptors stem from a human donor with pancreatic ductal adenocarcinoma.

This chain joins TRBV7-2 and TRBJ1-5; D uncertain. The CDR3 is 14 amino acids. Germline V gives CDR1 SGHTA, CDR2 FQGNSA. V was cut by 3 bases and J by 0 bases, with 6 bases left in between. CDR3 protein: CASSLSYSNQPQHF. DNA for the CDR3: TGTGCCAGCAGCTTGAGTTATAGCAATCAGCCCCAGCATTTT.

The chain combines TRBV4-3 with TRBJ2-1; 7 nucleotides line up with TRBD2. The length of the CDR3 is 15 residues. With 4 bases clipped from V and 3 bases from J, the junction kept 6 bases outside the gene matches. CDR1 and CDR2 from the germline V gene are LGHNA and YSLEER. For the CDR3, the DNA is TGCGCCAGCAGCCGCCAGGCTAGCGGCTACAATGAGCAGTTCTTC. Amino acids: CASSRQASGYNEQFF.

The chain employs TRBV10-2 and TRBJ2-2, with D possibly TRBD2 on 5 matching bases. CDR3 length equals 14 residues. In germline, CDR1 is WSHSY, CDR2 SAAADI. With 8 bases removed from V and 8 bases from J, the gap between germline ends came to 18 bases. CDR3 nucleotide sequence: TGCGCCAGCCGCCCGAGGGTGGGTGTAGGGGAGCTGTTTTTT. Translated: CASRPRVGVGELFF.

This chain connects TRBV19 to TRBJ2-2; 10 bases are shared with TRBD1. The V gene's germline CDR1 is LNHDA and CDR2 SQIVND (reference sequence). The CDR3 spans 16 residues. Losses at the gene ends were 5 bases for V and 5 bases for J; bases not matched to a gene: 8. CDR3 nucleotide sequence: TGTGCCAGTAGTTGGGGACAGGGGACTATTACCGGGGAGCTGTTTTTT. Encoded protein: CASSWGQGTITGELFF. The entire variable domain, with the rest obtained from reference TRBV19 and TRBJ2-2, is as follows: DGGITQSPKYLFRKEGQNVTLSCEQNLNHDAMYWYRQDPGQGLRLIYYSQIVNDFQKGDIAEGYSVSREKKESFPLTVTSAQKNPTAFYLCASSWGQGTITGELFFGEGSRLTVL.

The chain couples TRBV28 to TRBJ1-5, with D maybe TRBD1 (6 bases). Germline V gene lookup returns CDR1 MDHEN and CDR2 SYDVKM. Trimming left V 5 bases short and J 0 bases short, with 17 bases between. The CDR3 covers 17 residues. CDR3 in DNA: TGTGCCAGCAGTGGCGGGGGACACCGCCTTAGCAATCAGCCCCAGCATTTT. Protein sequence: CASSGGGHRLSNQPQHF.

This clone appeared a single time. The chain carries TRBV9 and TRBJ2-5, with 9 bases matching TRBD1. The CDR3 sequence is 15 residues long. CDR1 is SGDLS and CDR2 is YYNGEE in the germline V gene. V shed 0 bases, J shed 7 bases, and the junction held 7 bases outside the gene matches. For the CDR3, the DNA is TGTGCCAGCAGCGTAGAGGGGACAGGGAGGGGGACCCAGTACTTC. It specifies CASSVEGTGRGTQYF.

This clone has just a few counts. The chain couples TRBV28 to TRBJ1-3; D is uncertain. The CDR3 is 14 amino acids. Germline lookup yields CDR1 MDHEN and CDR2 SYDVKM. V was pared by 6 bases and J by 0 bases, with 9 bases between. CDR3 in DNA: TGTGCCAGCAGACTTCTGAGCTCTGGAAACACCATATATTTT. Protein product: CASRLLSSGNTIYF.

V gene TRBV18 combines with J gene TRBJ1-1, with D possibly matching TRBD1 (6 bases). The germline V gene encodes CDR1 KGHSH and CDR2 LQKENI. Trimming shortened V by 5 bases and J by 2 bases, and 15 bases separated the two germline ends. CDR3 length: 15 amino acids. The CDR3 DNA follows: TGTGCCAGCTCAGCCGCGACAGGAATCAACACTGAAGCTTTCTTT. Translation: CASSAATGINTEAFF.

The rearrangement links TRBV29-1 to TRBJ2-7; TRBD1 matches 9 bases. The CDR3 is 14 residues long. Germline V gene data show CDR1 as SQVTM and CDR2 as ANQGSEA. V shed 6 bases and J 4 bases; nucleotides not matched to a gene: 10. CDR3 region: CSVPGTGSPYEQYF. The CDR3 DNA follows: TGCAGCGTACCCGGGACAGGGTCCCCGTACGAGCAGTACTTC.

V is TRBV5-1 and J is TRBJ2-1, with 10 bases lining up with TRBD2. Germline lookup yields CDR1 SGHRS and CDR2 YFSETQ. Unmatched junction bases numbered 6, after V lost 2 bases and J lost 7 bases. This CDR3 comprises 15 residues. The CDR3 region has the DNA TGCGCCAGCAGCTTCTCTAGCGGGAGTTGGAATGAGCAGTTCTTC. Translated: CASSFSSGSWNEQFF.

The chain employs TRBV18 and TRBJ2-6, with 10 bases fitting TRBD1. The trim removed 3 bases at V and 0 bases at J, leaving 2 bases unmatched. The CDR3 totals 17 residues. Germline lookup yields CDR1 KGHSH and CDR2 LQKENI. CDR3 region: CASSPGQGFSGANVLTF. The CDR3 DNA follows: TGTGCCAGCTCACCGGGACAGGGGTTCTCTGGGGCCAACGTCCTGACTTTC. Full variable domain (rest looked up from reference TRBV18 and TRBJ2-6): NAGVMQNPRHLVRRRGQEARLRCSPMKGHSHVYWYRQLPEEGLKFMVYLQKENIIDESGMPKERFSAEFPKEGPSILRIQQVVRGDSAAYFCASSPGQGFSGANVLTFGAGSRLTVL.

This sequence joins TRBV11-3 and TRBJ2-2, with 10 positions matching TRBD2. The CDR3 consists of 16 residues. V dropped 4 bases and J dropped 6; count of bases not matched to a gene: 8. The germline gives CDR1 SGHNT, CDR2 YENEEA. The CDR3 region is CASSSGAGGGPGELFF. DNA of the CDR3: TGTGCCAGCAGCTCCGGAGCGGGAGGGGGGCCCGGGGAGCTGTTTTTT.

V and J are TRBV5-1 and TRBJ2-5; D perhaps matches TRBD1 (5 bases). V shed 0 bases and J shed 5 bases, with 14 bases lying between them. The CDR3 is 15 residues long. The germline gives CDR1 SGHRS, CDR2 YFSETQ. CDR3 sequence (DNA): TGCGCCAGCAGCTTGGGTCTGGGGCTGGTCGAGACCCAGTACTTC. Amino acids: CASSLGLGLVETQYF. The whole variable domain, filled in from reference TRBV5-1 and TRBJ2-5, reads KAGVTQTPRYLIKTRGQQVTLSCSPISGHRSVSWYQQTPGQGLQFLFEYFSETQRNKGNFPGRFSGRQFSNSRSEMNVSTLELGDSALYLCASSLGLGLVETQYFGPGTRLLVL.

On this clone itself: At the DNA level, this CDR3 is encoded by other sequences in the same sample as well. The gene calls are TRBV18 and TRBJ2-7, with 11 bases that match TRBD2. CDR3 length: 14 residues. CDR1 is KGHSH and CDR2 is LQKENI in the germline V gene. V was clipped by 6 bases and J by 3 bases; unmatched bases: 4. The CDR3 DNA sequence: TGTGCCAGCTCGCCAGGACTAGCGGGCTACGAGCAGTACTTC. Residues: CASSPGLAGYEQYF. Full variable domain (remainder filled in from reference TRBV18 and TRBJ2-7): NAGVMQNPRHLVRRRGQEARLRCSPMKGHSHVYWYRQLPEEGLKFMVYLQKENIIDESGMPKERFSAEFPKEGPSILRIQQVVRGDSAAYFCASSPGLAGYEQYFGPGTRLTVT.

The J gene is TRBJ2-7, the V gene TRBV18, with D perhaps TRBD1 (6 bases). V lost 5 bases, J lost 3 bases, and 17 bases lay in between. This CDR3 is 15 amino acids long. In germline, CDR1 is KGHSH, CDR2 LQKENI. The chain's CDR3 is CASSSRETGVYEQYF. Written as DNA, the CDR3 is TGTGCCAGCTCATCTCGAGAGACAGGTGTCTACGAGCAGTACTTC.

This clone has a single count. V is TRBV13 and J is TRBJ2-5, with 9 bases aligning to TRBD2. After removal of 5 bases from V and 5 bases from J, the junction contained 12 bases not matched to a gene. CDR3 size: 16 residues. Per the germline V gene, CDR1 is PRHDT and CDR2 is FYEKMQ (reference sequence). The CDR3 loop reads CASSIIAGEGRETQYF. CDR3 DNA sequence: TGTGCCAGCAGCATCATAGCGGGAGAGGGGCGGGAGACCCAGTACTTC.

This clone was seen once. This chain joins TRBV19 and TRBJ2-5, with 8 nucleotides matching TRBD2. Trimming cost V 5 bases and J 1 base; bases outside gene matches: 6. The length of the CDR3 is 15 residues. The germline V gene has CDR1 LNHDA and CDR2 SQIVND (reference sequence). CDR3 sequence (DNA): TGTGCCAGTAGTGCGTTACTAGCGGCCCAAGAGACCCAGTACTTC. It codes for CASSALLAAQETQYF.

The chain recombines TRBV29-1 with TRBJ2-1; possible D gene TRBD1, 6 bases. The CDR3 runs to 14 residues. V lost 5 bases to trimming and J lost 2 bases, with 13 bases between them. Per the germline V gene, CDR1 is SQVTM and CDR2 is ANQGSEA. The CDR3 DNA follows: TGCAGCGTTCGCCGGGACACAGCCTACAATGAGCAGTTCTTC. Translation gives CSVRRDTAYNEQFF.

This chain joins TRBV28 and TRBJ2-7; TRBD2 agrees at 10 bases. Unmatched junction bases numbered 6, after V lost 3 bases and J lost 4 bases. The CDR3 has 15 amino acids. CDR1 and CDR2 (germline): MDHEN, SYDVKM. The DNA of the CDR3 is TGTGCCAGCAGTTTTTGGTCTAGCGGGAGTTACGAGCAGTACTTC. Protein product: CASSFWSSGSYEQYF.

This clone has only one observation. The chain has TRBV5-4 and TRBJ2-5, with D possibly TRBD2 on 7 matching bases. The V end was cut by 0 bases, the J end by 4 bases, with 13 bases between. The germline V gene has CDR1 SGHNT and CDR2 YYREEE (reference sequence). The CDR3 runs to 15 residues. The CDR3 nucleotides read TGTGCCAGCAGCTTGGGCGAGGGGGGGGTAGAGACCCAGTACTTC. It is translated as CASSLGEGGVETQYF.

The rearrangement joins TRBV6-5 to TRBJ1-2; no firm D call. The germline V gene has CDR1 MNHEY and CDR2 SVGAGI. The CDR3 covers 14 residues. V was cut by 6 bases and J by 4 bases, with 15 bases left in between. The CDR3 protein is CASSTPGPLYGYTF. In DNA, the CDR3 is TGTGCCAGCAGCACCCCAGGTCCGCTCTATGGCTACACCTTC.

This sequence joins TRBV4-1 and TRBJ1-3; no firm D call. This CDR3 contains 17 residues. The germline gives CDR1 MGHRA, CDR2 YSYEKL. V shed 3 bases and J shed 2 bases, with 17 bases lying between them. CDR3 nucleotide sequence: TGCGCCAGCAGCCAGAGACTCCCCGTCGGGACTGGAAACACCATATATTTT. Protein: CASSQRLPVGTGNTIYF.

The rearrangement links TRBV4-2 to TRBJ1-4, with D unresolved. The CDR3 consists of 13 residues. Germline CDR1 LGHNA, CDR2 YNFKEQ. V was trimmed by 4 bases and J by 7 bases, leaving 10 bases between them. The CDR3 loop reads CASSPNSGEKLFF. Here the CDR3 DNA reads TGTGCCAGCAGCCCTAATTCAGGTGAAAAACTGTTTTTT.

The rearrangement uses TRBV19 and TRBJ1-1, with D maybe TRBD1 (5 bases). Per the germline V gene, CDR1 is LNHDA and CDR2 is SQIVND (reference sequence). This CDR3 contains 16 residues. V lost 3 bases and J 0 bases, leaving 14 bases between the germline ends. The CDR3 DNA is TGTGCCAGTAGTATTATTTGGGGCAGTATGAACACTGAAGCTTTCTTT. This sequence encodes CASSIIWGSMNTEAFF.

J is TRBJ2-5 and V is TRBV10-3; 11 bases align to TRBD2. The CDR3 extends over 16 amino acids. CDR1 is ENHRY and CDR2 is SYGVKD in the germline V gene. With 3 bases clipped from V and 5 bases from J, the junction kept 8 bases outside the gene matches. The CDR3 bases are TGTGCCATCAGTGACTCCGATAGCGGGAGGGTGGAGACCCAGTACTTC. Translating gives CAISDSDSGRVETQYF.

This chain uses TRBV30 with TRBJ2-3, with 8 bases fitting TRBD2. J gave up 0 bases and V 5 bases, and 4 bases lay outside the gene matches. The germline V gene encodes CDR1 GTSNPN and CDR2 SVGIG (reference sequence). The CDR3 is 14 amino acids. CDR3 sequence (DNA): TGTGCCTGGCGGCTAGCGGGTAGCACAGATACGCAGTATTTT. Its protein is CAWRLAGSTDTQYF.

CDR3 nucleotide sequence: TGTGCCACATCGGGAGACACAGATACGCAGTATTTT. Protein: CATSGDTDTQYF. This sequence joins TRBV4-2 and TRBJ2-3, with D tentatively TRBD2 (6 bases). This CDR3 comprises 12 residues. With 10 bases removed from V and 2 bases from J, the gap between germline ends came to 10 bases. Germline CDR1 reads LGHNA; CDR2 reads YNFKEQ.

This clone occurred once. V is TRBV11-2 and J is TRBJ2-2; D uncertain. V lost 1 base to trimming and J lost 1 base, with 4 bases between them. This CDR3 has 14 amino acids. Germline CDR1 and CDR2: SGHAT and FQNNGV. The CDR3 nucleotides are TGTGCCAGCAGCTTAGTCAAGAACACCGGGGAGCTGTTTTTT. This sequence encodes CASSLVKNTGELFF. The whole variable domain, remainder taken from reference TRBV11-2 and TRBJ2-2, is EAGVAQSPRYKIIEKRQSVAFWCNPISGHATLYWYQQILGQGPKLLIQFQNNGVVDDSQLPKDRFSAERLKGVDSTLKIQPAKLEDSAVYLCASSLVKNTGELFFGEGSRLTVL.

The gene calls are TRBV4-1 and TRBJ1-4, with 7 bases fitting TRBD1. The V segment lost 5 bases and the J segment 3 bases; nucleotides outside the gene matches: 9. The CDR3 is 16 amino acids. CDR1 is MGHRA and CDR2 is YSYEKL in the germline V gene. The CDR3 DNA is TGCGCCAGCAGCTACCGGGACAGCCGACCTAATGAAAAACTGTTTTTT. Translated, it gives CASSYRDSRPNEKLFF.

This clone was counted a few times. This chain connects TRBV6-5 to TRBJ2-7; a possible D gene is TRBD2 (5 bases). This CDR3 is 15 amino acids long. With 2 bases removed from V and 0 bases from J, the gap between germline ends came to 11 bases. Germline V gene lookup returns CDR1 MNHEY and CDR2 SVGAGI. The CDR3 DNA sequence: TGTGCCAGCAGTTACGACCGAAGCGGCTCCTACGAGCAGTACTTC. It encodes CASSYDRSGSYEQYF.

Notes on this clone: Sequence at one end of the junction differs from germline and may be a read error. V gene TRBV28 combines with J gene TRBJ2-5, with TRBD2 matching 9 bases. The CDR3 length is 14 residues. Germline lookup yields CDR1 MDHEN and CDR2 SYDVKM. The CDR3 DNA reads as TGTGCCAGCAATTTAGCGGGAGATAGGGAGACCCAGTACTTC. It encodes CASNLAGDRETQYF.